This entry describes one TCR beta chain. The data derive from a study of T cells in Graves' hyperthyroidism and ophthalmopathy. Background on the study: Peripheral blood sampling occurred at initial diagnosis, before any treatment.

TCR beta CDR3 regions were amplified from RNA. During a first-round RT-PCR of the TCR CDR3, the HTBI primer set was used. Via MiXCR, TCRdb re-called the multiplex PCR reads, giving one row per CDR3 protein. The sample shows some 560,000 distinct CDR3 sequences, 14% of them seen only once. Used for diagnoses were clinical symptoms, serum thyroxine and TRAb, thyroid ultrasound and orbital computed tomography. Germline V gene data show CDR1 as SGHRS and CDR2 as YFSETQ. Trimming cost V 4 bases and J 6 bases; bases outside gene matches: 9. CDR3 length equals 15 residues. The chain is built from TRBV5-1 and TRBJ2-3, with TRBD2 matching 9 bases. The sequence derives from a woman in her thirties or forties with Graves' hyperthyroidism. Sequencing was performed on blood. This chain's CDR3 is CASSPYSGRSDTQYF. The CDR3 bases are TGCGCCAGCAGCCCCTATAGCGGGAGATCCGATACGCAGTATTTT.